The next 24 T cell receptor beta chains were all read from a single sample in a study of blood T cell repertoires in COVID-19. Repertoires were generated with immunoSEQ multiplex PCR, while TCRdb's copy carries only in-frame clones and drops some. The sample has roughly 200,000 clones, approximately 85% seen once. Sample: peripheral blood. The receptors stem from a woman aged 60-75 years with acute or convalescent COVID-19.

The chain has TRBV30 and TRBJ2-7; 7 bases match TRBD2. With V trimmed by 4 bases and J by 2 bases, 23 bases remained unmatched. This CDR3 region has 19 residues. CDR1 is GTSNPN, CDR2 SVGIG, per germline (reference sequence). The CDR3 loop is CAWTPLEREIKGETYEQYV. CDR3 DNA: TGTGCCTGGACCCCCCTGGAGCGGGAAATTAAGGGTGAGACCTACGAGCAGTACGTC.

This clone came up a few times. V gene TRBV14 combines with J gene TRBJ2-1; 7 nucleotides align to TRBD2. With 3 bases clipped from V and 4 bases from J, the junction kept 6 bases outside the gene matches. There are 15 residues in the CDR3. The germline CDR1 and CDR2 sequences are SGHDN and FVKESK. In nucleotides, the CDR3 is TGTGCCAGCAGCCACGGCGGGAGTGTTTACAATGAGCAGTTCTTC. Translating gives CASSHGGSVYNEQFF.

This clone was detected once. CDR3 residues: CASSRRSNHYGYTF. The CDR3 region has the DNA TGTGCCAGCAGTCGCCGCAGTAACCACTATGGCTACACCTTC. The chain is built from TRBV28 and TRBJ1-2; D call uncertain. This CDR3 has 14 amino acids. The germline CDR1 and CDR2 sequences are MDHEN and SYDVKM. Trimming removed 5 bases from V and 3 bases from J, with 13 bases in between.

The rearrangement links TRBV25-1 to TRBJ1-2; D gene uncertain. The V end lost 6 bases, the J end lost 5 bases, and 7 bases lay between the germline ends. CDR1 MGHDK and CDR2 SYGVNS come from the germline V gene. The CDR3 runs 11 residues. Here the CDR3 DNA reads TGTGCCAGCAGGGACTCTTATGGCTACACCTTC. This translates into CASRDSYGYTF.

J is TRBJ1-1 and V is TRBV11-2, with 7 bases aligning to TRBD1. Trimming removed 10 bases from V and 0 bases from J; junction bases left unmatched: 5. CDR1 and CDR2 from the germline V gene are SGHAT and FQNNGV. This CDR3 contains 13 residues. The CDR3 DNA follows: TGTGCCACCTTAGACAGGGTGAACACTGAAGCTTTCTTT. Its translation: CATLDRVNTEAFF.

The chain uses TRBV9 and TRBJ1-5; maybe TRBD1 (6 bases). Germline V gene sequence: CDR1 SGDLS, CDR2 YYNGEE. The CDR3 consists of 13 residues. V was pared by 4 bases and J by 7 bases, with 12 bases between. The CDR3 DNA reads as TGTGCCAGCAGCCGAGGGGGAGGGCAGCCCCAGCATTTT. Translation: CASSRGGGQPQHF.

This clone was counted once. The rearrangement joins TRBV24-1 to TRBJ2-1; a possible D gene is TRBD1 (6 bases). Germline CDR1 KGHDR, CDR2 SFDVKD. The V end lost 2 bases, the J end lost 5 bases, and 15 bases lay between the germline ends. The CDR3 has 16 amino acids. DNA of the CDR3: TGTGCCACCAGTGATTCAACATACACAGGGCACAATGAGCAGTTCTTC. It is translated as CATSDSTYTGHNEQFF.

The chain combines TRBV20-1 with TRBJ2-7; D might be TRBD2 (6 bases). This CDR3 region has 11 residues. The germline V gene encodes CDR1 DFQATT and CDR2 SNEGSKA (reference sequence). V lost 5 bases and J 6 bases, leaving 11 bases between the germline ends. As DNA, the CDR3 is TGCAGTGCTGGAGGGGACTTCGAGCAGTACGTC. Its translation is CSAGGDFEQYV.

This sequence joins TRBV2 and TRBJ1-5, with 10 positions matching TRBD1. CDR3 size: 14 residues. Trimming took 6 bases from V and 5 from J; bases not matched to a gene: 4. The germline V gene encodes CDR1 SNHLY and CDR2 FYNNEI. This CDR3 reads CASRLDRGHQPQHF. CDR3 nucleotides: TGTGCCAGCAGACTAGACAGGGGGCATCAGCCCCAGCATTTT.

This clone has only a few counts. The chain recombines TRBV5-8 with TRBJ1-2; TRBD1 matches at 7 bases. Germline assignment: CDR1 SGHTS and CDR2 YDEGEE. The CDR3 is 13 residues long. V lost 4 bases, J lost 4 bases, and 4 bases stayed unmatched. The CDR3 sequence is CASSPRDSYGYTF. CDR3 DNA sequence: TGTGCCAGCAGCCCCCGGGACAGCTATGGCTACACCTTC.

The chain combines TRBV2 with TRBJ2-5; TRBD1 agrees at 12 bases. With 7 bases clipped from V and 5 bases from J, the junction kept 8 bases outside the gene matches. Germline V gene data show CDR1 as SNHLY and CDR2 as FYNNEI. The CDR3 contains 15 residues. CDR3 region: CASTGDRGRGETQYF. The CDR3 nucleotides are TGTGCCAGCACCGGGGACAGGGGGCGCGGGGAGACCCAGTACTTC.

The chain is built from TRBV12-3 or TRBV12-4 and TRBJ1-1; 7 nucleotides line up with TRBD1. This CDR3 has 13 residues. V trimming: 5 bases; J trimming: 7 bases; junction bases outside the gene matches: 7. The CDR3 sequence is CASSTTGLGEAFF. As DNA, the CDR3 is TGTGCCAGCAGTACGACAGGGCTCGGTGAAGCTTTCTTT.

A few counts support this clone. The chain carries TRBV2 and TRBJ2-7; the D gene is possibly TRBD1 (5 bases). The CDR3 consists of 14 residues. The V end lost 6 bases, the J end lost 0 bases, and 12 bases lay between the germline ends. Germline CDR1 and CDR2: SNHLY and FYNNEI. CDR3 protein: CASRARQLSYEQYF. The CDR3 DNA follows: TGTGCCAGCAGGGCGAGACAGCTCTCCTACGAGCAGTACTTC.

J is TRBJ1-5 and V is TRBV15, with 11 bases matching TRBD1. This CDR3 has 15 amino acids. The germline CDR1 and CDR2 sequences are LNHNV and YYDKDF (reference sequence). J lost 5 bases, V lost 5 bases, and 5 bases had no gene match. The CDR3 reads CATSLDRGLYQPQHF. The CDR3 DNA sequence: TGTGCCACCAGCCTGGACAGGGGGCTTTATCAGCCCCAGCATTTT.

The chain joins TRBV6-1 to TRBJ1-4; D may be TRBD1 (6 bases). The CDR3 covers 13 residues. Deletions cut 10 bases from V and 8 bases from J, with 17 bases between. Per the germline V gene, CDR1 is MNHNS and CDR2 is SASEGT. The CDR3 nucleotides read TGTGCCACCTACGACAGGTTAGGGGAAAAACTGTTTTTT. Its translation is CATYDRLGEKLFF.

This chain joins TRBV7-3 and TRBJ1-1, with D hard to call. The CDR3 is 13 residues long. V dropped 4 bases and J dropped 3 bases, with 9 bases sitting between them. Germline V gene sequence: CDR1 SGHTA, CDR2 FQGTGA. The CDR3 DNA sequence: TGTGCCAGCAGCTCAAGTACGGACACTGAAGCTTTCTTT. This sequence encodes CASSSSTDTEAFF. The full variable domain, its missing parts supplied by reference TRBV7-3 and TRBJ1-1, is GAGVSQTPSNKVTEKGKYVELRCDPISGHTALYWYRQSLGQGPEFLIYFQGTGAADDSGLPNDRFFAVRPEGSVSTLKIQRTERGDSAVYLCASSSSTDTEAFFGQGTRLTVV.

The chain uses TRBV10-2 and TRBJ1-6; D is perhaps TRBD1 (6 bases). There are 15 residues in the CDR3. The V and J ends lost 0 bases and 11 bases respectively, with 14 bases between them. Per the germline V gene, CDR1 is WSHSY and CDR2 is SAAADI. This CDR3 reads CASSESAGGGTPLHF. The CDR3 nucleotides read TGCGCCAGCAGTGAGTCAGCTGGGGGCGGCACACCCCTCCACTTT.

The genes are TRBV27 and TRBJ1-3; TRBD1 matches at 10 bases. Germline loops: CDR1 MNHEY, CDR2 SMNVEV (reference sequence). The CDR3 consists of 15 residues. Losses at the gene ends were 5 bases for V and 4 bases for J; bases not matched to a gene: 5. The CDR3, as DNA: TGTGCCAGCAGTCGGGGACAGGGGCGCGGAAACACCATATATTTT. Translated, it gives CASSRGQGRGNTIYF.

V is TRBV4-1 and J is TRBJ1-2; no definite D call. The CDR3 runs to 11 residues. Germline loops: CDR1 MGHRA, CDR2 YSYEKL. The ends were cut back, 8 bases at V and 3 bases at J, with 7 bases in the middle. The chain's CDR3 is CASGNYYGYTF. CDR3 bases: TGCGCCAGCGGCAATTACTATGGCTACACCTTC.

For this clone: Germline is not matched at one junction end, which may reflect a read error. The chain couples TRBV24-1 to TRBJ1-5, with a weak D call TRBD1 (6 bases). The germline gives CDR1 KGHDR, CDR2 SFDVKD. This CDR3 region has 13 residues. The CDR3, as DNA: TGTGCCACCGCCTCCTTTACAGGGAAGGGTTTGAATTTT. Protein: CATASFTGKGLNF.

V usage is TRBV25-1 and J usage is TRBJ2-7; a weak D match, TRBD2 (5 bases). The germline V gene has CDR1 MGHDK and CDR2 SYGVNS. Deletions cut 2 bases from V and 3 bases from J, with 11 bases between. This CDR3 spans 14 amino acids. CDR3: CASSESGRRYEQYF. CDR3 coding DNA: TGTGCCAGCAGTGAAAGCGGTCGGCGCTACGAGCAGTACTTC.

V gene TRBV28 combines with J gene TRBJ1-5; 9 nucleotides line up with TRBD1. There are 15 residues in the CDR3. CDR1 MDHEN and CDR2 SYDVKM come from the germline V gene. Trimming removed 5 bases from V and 6 bases from J; junction bases left unmatched: 8. The CDR3 sequence: CASSKQGAQGQPQHF. CDR3 nucleotides: TGTGCCAGCAGTAAACAGGGGGCGCAGGGTCAGCCCCAGCATTTT. Combining the CDR3 with reference TRBV28 and TRBJ1-5 gives the whole variable domain DVKVTQSSRYLVKRTGEKVFLECVQDMDHENMFWYRQDPGLGLRLIYFSYDVKMKEKGDIPEGYSVSREKKERFSLILESASTNQTSMYLCASSKQGAQGQPQHFGDGTRLSIL.

The chain recombines TRBV10-1 with TRBJ1-5; no definite D call. Trimming stripped 6 bases from V and 0 bases from J, with 6 bases between. The CDR3 has 13 residues. Germline values: CDR1 WNHNN, CDR2 SYGVQD (reference sequence). The CDR3 reads CASSPGSNQPQHF. CDR3 bases: TGCGCCAGCAGCCCGGGTAGCAATCAGCCCCAGCATTTT.

The chain has TRBV5-8 and TRBJ2-7; 9 bases fit TRBD1. This CDR3 is built from 15 residues. Trimming removed 4 bases from V and 4 bases from J; junction bases left unmatched: 9. From germline, CDR1 is SGHTS and CDR2 YDEGEE. The CDR3, as DNA: TGTGCCAGCAGCAAGACAGGGGGTGGTTTATACGAGCAGTACGTC. It codes for CASSKTGGGLYEQYV.